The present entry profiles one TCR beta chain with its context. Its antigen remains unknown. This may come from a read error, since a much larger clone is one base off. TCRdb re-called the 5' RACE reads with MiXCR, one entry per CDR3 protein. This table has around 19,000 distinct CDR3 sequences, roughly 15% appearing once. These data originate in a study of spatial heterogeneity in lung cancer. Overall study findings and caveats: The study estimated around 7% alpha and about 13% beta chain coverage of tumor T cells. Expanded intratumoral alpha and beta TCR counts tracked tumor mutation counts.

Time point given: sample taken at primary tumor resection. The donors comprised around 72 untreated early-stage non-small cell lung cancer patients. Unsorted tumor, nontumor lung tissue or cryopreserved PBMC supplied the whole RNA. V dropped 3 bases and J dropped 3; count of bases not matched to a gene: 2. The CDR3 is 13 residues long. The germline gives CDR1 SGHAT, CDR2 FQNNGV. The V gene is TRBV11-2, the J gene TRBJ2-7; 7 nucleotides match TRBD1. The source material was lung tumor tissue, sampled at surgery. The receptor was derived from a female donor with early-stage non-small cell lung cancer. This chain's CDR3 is CASSLGQLYEQYF. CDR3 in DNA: TGTGCCAGCAGCTTGGGACAGCTCTACGAGCAGTACTTC. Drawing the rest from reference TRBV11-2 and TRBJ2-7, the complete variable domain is EAGVAQSPRYKIIEKRQSVAFWCNPISGHATLYWYQQILGQGPKLLIQFQNNGVVDDSQLPKDRFSAERLKGVDSTLKIQPAKLEDSAVYLCASSLGQLYEQYFGPGTRLTVT.